This entry describes one T cell receptor beta chain. The sample belongs to a study of blood T cell repertoires in COVID-19. Study in general: Acute-phase and convalescent COVID-19 samples originated in the United States, Italy and Spain.

The germline V gene has CDR1 SGHNT and CDR2 YENEEA. This CDR3 contains 12 residues. Trimming removed 1 base from V and 8 bases from J, with 8 bases in between. Under the authors' procedure: By means of reference gene primer amplification, nucleated cell counts were estimated. The method was immunoSEQ multiplex PCR; TCRdb's version includes in-frame clones alone and lacks a portion of them. The V and J calls and clone size are taken from that table; D and trimming were inferred from the DNA. In the table there are some 200,000 clones, 85% to 90% of which are singletons. This chain joins TRBV11-3 and TRBJ1-2; no definite D call. Input material: peripheral blood. The clonotype was recovered from a man aged 18 to 30 with active or convalescent COVID-19. CDR3 sequence: CASSLVGGGYTF. CDR3 bases: TGTGCCAGCAGCTTAGTGGGCGGGGGCTACACCTTC.